This TCR beta chain was retrieved from a study of monozygotic twins with inflammatory bowel disease. UMIs with a 6-nucleotide sample barcode were added by template switching. From the 5' RACE reads, TCRdb lists one entry per CDR3 protein and no DNA. The sample has about 110,000 distinct CDR3 sequences. Germline loops: CDR1 MNHEY, CDR2 SMNVEV (reference sequence). The CDR3 consists of 11 residues. This sequence was found in a human donor with ulcerative colitis or Crohn's disease, or a healthy co-twin of an affected twin (not recorded which). The sequenced sample was blood. J is TRBJ2-7 and V is TRBV27. The chain's CDR3 is CASSERTALYF.